This T cell receptor beta chain is drawn from a study of technical replicates of blood from a few donors. Sequencing used immunoSEQ multiplex PCR; TCRdb keeps in-frame clones, though not all of them. The top ten clones hold roughly 0.25% of a sample with 84,000 or so clones, around 94% of them seen once. The TCR comes from a human donor in good health. The sample taken for sequencing was T cells isolated from PBMCs.

The DNA of the CDR3 is TGCGCCAGCAGCCAAGATATGACAGGGGCCTACGAGCAGTACTTC. This encodes CASSQDMTGAYEQYF. The J gene is TRBJ2-7, the V gene TRBV4-1, with 8 bases fitting TRBD1. With V trimmed by 0 bases and J by 2 bases, 3 bases remained unmatched. The CDR3 has 15 amino acids. The germline V gene encodes CDR1 MGHRA and CDR2 YSYEKL.